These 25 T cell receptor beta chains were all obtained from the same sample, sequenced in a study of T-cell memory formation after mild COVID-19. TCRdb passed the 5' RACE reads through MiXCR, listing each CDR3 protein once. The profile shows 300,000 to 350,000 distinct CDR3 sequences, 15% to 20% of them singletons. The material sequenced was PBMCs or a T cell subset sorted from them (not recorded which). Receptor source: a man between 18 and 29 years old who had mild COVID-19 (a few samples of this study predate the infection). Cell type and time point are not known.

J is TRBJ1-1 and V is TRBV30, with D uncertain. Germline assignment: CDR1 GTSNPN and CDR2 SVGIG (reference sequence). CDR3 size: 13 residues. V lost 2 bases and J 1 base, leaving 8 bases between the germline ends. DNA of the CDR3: TGTGCCTGGAGTAGCCAGCAGAACACTGAAGCTTTCTTT. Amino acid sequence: CAWSSQQNTEAFF. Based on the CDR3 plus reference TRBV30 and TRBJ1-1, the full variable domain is SQTIHQWPATLVQPVGSPLSLECTVEGTSNPNLYWYRQAAGRGLQLLFYSVGIGQISSEVPQNLSASRPQDRQFILSSKKLLLSDSGFYLCAWSSQQNTEAFFGQGTRLTVV.

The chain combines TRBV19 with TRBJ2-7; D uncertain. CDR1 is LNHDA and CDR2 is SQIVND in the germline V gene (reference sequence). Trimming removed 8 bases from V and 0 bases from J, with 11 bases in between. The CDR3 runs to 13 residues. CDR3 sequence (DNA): TGTGCCAGTGCCCTTCTCGGCTCCTACGAGCAGTACGTC. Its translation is CASALLGSYEQYV.

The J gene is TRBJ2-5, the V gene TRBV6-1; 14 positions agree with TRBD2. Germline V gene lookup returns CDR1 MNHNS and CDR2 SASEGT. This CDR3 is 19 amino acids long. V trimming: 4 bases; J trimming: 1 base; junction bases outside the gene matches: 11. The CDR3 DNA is TGTGCCAGCAGTGTGAGGACTAGCGGGGGGTATTATGGCCAAGAGACCCAGTACTTC. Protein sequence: CASSVRTSGGYYGQETQYF.

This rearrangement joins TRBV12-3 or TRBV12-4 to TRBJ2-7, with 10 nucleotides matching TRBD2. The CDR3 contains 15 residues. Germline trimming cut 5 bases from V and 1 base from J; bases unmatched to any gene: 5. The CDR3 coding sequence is TGTGCCAGCAGTCACGATAGCGGGGGGTCCTACGAGCAGTACGTC. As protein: CASSHDSGGSYEQYV.

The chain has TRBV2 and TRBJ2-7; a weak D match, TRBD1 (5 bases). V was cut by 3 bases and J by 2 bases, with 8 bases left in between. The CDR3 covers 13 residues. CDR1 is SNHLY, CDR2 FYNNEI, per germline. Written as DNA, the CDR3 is TGTGCCAGCAGTGAGGCAGGGCCCTACGAGCAGTACTTC. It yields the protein CASSEAGPYEQYF.

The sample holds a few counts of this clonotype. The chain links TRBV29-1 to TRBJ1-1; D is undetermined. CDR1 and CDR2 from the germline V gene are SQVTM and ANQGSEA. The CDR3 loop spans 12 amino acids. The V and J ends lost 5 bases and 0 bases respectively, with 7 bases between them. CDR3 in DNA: TGCAGCGTTCACAAAATGAACACTGAAGCTTTCTTT. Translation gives CSVHKMNTEAFF.

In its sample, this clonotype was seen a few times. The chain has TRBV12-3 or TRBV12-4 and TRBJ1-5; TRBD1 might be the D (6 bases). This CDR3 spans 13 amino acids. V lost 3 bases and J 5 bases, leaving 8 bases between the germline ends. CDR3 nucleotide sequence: TGTGCCAGCAGTTTGGGGGGCCATCAGCCCCAGCATTTT. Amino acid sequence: CASSLGGHQPQHF.

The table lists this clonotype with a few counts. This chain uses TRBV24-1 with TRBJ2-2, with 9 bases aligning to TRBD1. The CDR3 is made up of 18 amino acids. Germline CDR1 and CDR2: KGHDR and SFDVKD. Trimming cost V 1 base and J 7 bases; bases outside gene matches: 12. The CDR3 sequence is CATSDLPRTGDLIGELFF. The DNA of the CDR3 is TGTGCCACCAGTGATTTACCCCGGACAGGGGACCTTATCGGGGAGCTGTTTTTT.

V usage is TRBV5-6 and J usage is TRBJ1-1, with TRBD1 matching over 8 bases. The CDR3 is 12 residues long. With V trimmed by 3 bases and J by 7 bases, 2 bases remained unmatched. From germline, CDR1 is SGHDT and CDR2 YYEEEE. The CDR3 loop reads CASSSGQGEAFF. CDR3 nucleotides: TGTGCCAGCAGCTCCGGACAGGGTGAAGCTTTCTTT.

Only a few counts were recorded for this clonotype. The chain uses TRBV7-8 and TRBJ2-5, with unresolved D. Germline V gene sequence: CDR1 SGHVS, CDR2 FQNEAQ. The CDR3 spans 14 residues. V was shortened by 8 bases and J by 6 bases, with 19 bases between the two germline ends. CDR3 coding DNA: TGTGCCAGCGGCTCATCTCGGGTCACGAAGACCCAGTACTTC. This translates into CASGSSRVTKTQYF.

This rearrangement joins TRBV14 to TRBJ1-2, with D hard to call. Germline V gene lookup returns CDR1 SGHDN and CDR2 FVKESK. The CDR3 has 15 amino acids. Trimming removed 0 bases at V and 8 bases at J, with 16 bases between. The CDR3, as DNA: TGTGCCAGCAGCCAAGAAGACGGCCGACGCGGGGGCTACACCTTC. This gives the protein CASSQEDGRRGGYTF.

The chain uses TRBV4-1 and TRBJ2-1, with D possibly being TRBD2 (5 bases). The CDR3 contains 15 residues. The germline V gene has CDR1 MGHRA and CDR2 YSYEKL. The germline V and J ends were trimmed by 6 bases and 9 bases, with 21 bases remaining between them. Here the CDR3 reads CASRPFIGLEGEQFF. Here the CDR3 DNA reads TGCGCCAGCAGACCTTTCATTGGGCTAGAGGGTGAGCAGTTCTTC.

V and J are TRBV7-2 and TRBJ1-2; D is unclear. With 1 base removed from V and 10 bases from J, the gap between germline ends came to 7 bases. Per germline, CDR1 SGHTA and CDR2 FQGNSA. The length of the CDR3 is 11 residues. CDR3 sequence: CASSLVTHYTF. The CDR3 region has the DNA TGTGCCAGCAGCTTAGTAACCCACTACACCTTC.

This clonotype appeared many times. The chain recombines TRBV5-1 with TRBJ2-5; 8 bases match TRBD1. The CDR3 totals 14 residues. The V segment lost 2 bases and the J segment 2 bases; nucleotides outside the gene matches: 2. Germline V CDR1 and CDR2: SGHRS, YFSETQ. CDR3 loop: CASSLGDRQETQYF. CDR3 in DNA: TGCGCCAGCAGCTTAGGGGACAGGCAAGAGACCCAGTACTTC.

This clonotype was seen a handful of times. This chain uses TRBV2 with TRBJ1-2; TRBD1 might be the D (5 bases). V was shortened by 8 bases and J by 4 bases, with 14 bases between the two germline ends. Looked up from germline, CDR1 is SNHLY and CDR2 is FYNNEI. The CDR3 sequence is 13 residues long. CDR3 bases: TGTGCCAGCCCGGGGGGAGGGCGCTATGGCTACACCTTC. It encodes CASPGGGRYGYTF. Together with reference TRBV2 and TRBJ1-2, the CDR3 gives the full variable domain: EPEVTQTPSHQVTQMGQEVILRCVPISNHLYFYWYRQILGQKVEFLVSFYNNEISEKSEIFDDQFSVERPDGSNFTLKIRSTKLEDSAMYFCASPGGGRYGYTFGSGTRLTVV.

CDR3 loop: CASSVSQRASGNTIYF. The CDR3 DNA sequence: TGTGCCAGCAGTGTCTCACAGAGGGCCTCTGGAAACACCATATATTTT. The chain couples TRBV6-5 to TRBJ1-3; D is undetermined. CDR1 MNHEY and CDR2 SVGAGI come from the germline V gene. Trimming took off 5 bases at V and 0 bases at J, with 14 bases between the two ends. This CDR3 has 16 residues.

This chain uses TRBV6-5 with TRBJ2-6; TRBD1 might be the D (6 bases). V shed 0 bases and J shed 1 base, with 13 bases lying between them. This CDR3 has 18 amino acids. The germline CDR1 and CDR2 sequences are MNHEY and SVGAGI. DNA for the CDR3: TGTGCCAGCAGTTACTCCACGGGACAACAATCTGGGGCCAACGTCCTGACTTTC. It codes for CASSYSTGQQSGANVLTF.

Here the CDR3 reads CASAQAGSGEAFF. Written as DNA, the CDR3 is TGCGCCAGCGCTCAAGCAGGGAGCGGTGAAGCTTTCTTT. This chain joins TRBV10-2 and TRBJ1-1, with D perhaps matching TRBD1 (5 bases). There are 13 residues in the CDR3. Germline V gene data show CDR1 as WSHSY and CDR2 as SAAADI. V was cut by 8 bases and J by 7 bases, with 17 bases left in between.

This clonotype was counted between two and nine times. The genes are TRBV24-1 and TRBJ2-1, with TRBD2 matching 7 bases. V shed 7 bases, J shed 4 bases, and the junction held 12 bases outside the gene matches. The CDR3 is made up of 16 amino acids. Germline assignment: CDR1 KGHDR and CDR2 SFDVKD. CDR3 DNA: TGTGCCACCAGGCCAATACTTGGCGGGGGTTACAATGAGCAGTTCTTC. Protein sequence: CATRPILGGGYNEQFF.

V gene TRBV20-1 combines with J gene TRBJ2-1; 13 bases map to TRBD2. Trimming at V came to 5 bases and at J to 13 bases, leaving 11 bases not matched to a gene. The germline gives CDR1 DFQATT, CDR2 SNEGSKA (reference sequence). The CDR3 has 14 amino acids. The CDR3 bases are TGCAGTGCTGACACCACCGGGACTAGCGGGGTACAGTTCTTC. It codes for CSADTTGTSGVQFF.

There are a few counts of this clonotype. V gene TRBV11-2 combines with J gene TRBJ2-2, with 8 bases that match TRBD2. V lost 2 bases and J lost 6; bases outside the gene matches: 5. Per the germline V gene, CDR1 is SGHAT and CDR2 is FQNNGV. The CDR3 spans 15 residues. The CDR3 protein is CASSLKAGGPGELFF. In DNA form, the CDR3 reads TGTGCCAGCAGCTTAAAGGCGGGGGGCCCCGGGGAGCTGTTTTTT. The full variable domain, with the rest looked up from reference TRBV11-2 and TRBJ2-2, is EAGVAQSPRYKIIEKRQSVAFWCNPISGHATLYWYQQILGQGPKLLIQFQNNGVVDDSQLPKDRFSAERLKGVDSTLKIQPAKLEDSAVYLCASSLKAGGPGELFFGEGSRLTVL.

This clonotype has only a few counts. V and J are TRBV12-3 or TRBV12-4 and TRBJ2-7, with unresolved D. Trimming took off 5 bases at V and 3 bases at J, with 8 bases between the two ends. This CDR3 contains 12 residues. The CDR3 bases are TGTGCCAGCAGTCAAGGGCTCTACGAGCAGTACGTC. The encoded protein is CASSQGLYEQYV.

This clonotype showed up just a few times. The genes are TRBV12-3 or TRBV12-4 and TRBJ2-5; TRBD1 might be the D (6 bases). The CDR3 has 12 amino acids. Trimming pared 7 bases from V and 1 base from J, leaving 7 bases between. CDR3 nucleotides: TGTGCCAGCACCAGGGGCCAAGAGACCCAGTACTTC. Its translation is CASTRGQETQYF.

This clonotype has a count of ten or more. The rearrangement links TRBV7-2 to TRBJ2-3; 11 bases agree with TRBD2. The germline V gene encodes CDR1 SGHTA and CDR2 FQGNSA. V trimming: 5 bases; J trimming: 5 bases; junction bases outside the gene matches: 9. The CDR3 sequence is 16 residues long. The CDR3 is CASSPRGLAVRDTQYF. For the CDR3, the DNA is TGTGCCAGCAGCCCTCGGGGACTAGCGGTCAGAGATACGCAGTATTTT.

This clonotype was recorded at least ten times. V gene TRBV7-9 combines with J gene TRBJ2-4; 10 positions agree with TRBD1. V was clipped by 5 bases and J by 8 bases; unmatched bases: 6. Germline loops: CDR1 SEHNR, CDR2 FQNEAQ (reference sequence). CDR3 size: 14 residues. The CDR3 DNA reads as TGTGCCAGCAGCCCGGGGGACAGGGGTTACATTCAGTACTTC. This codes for CASSPGDRGYIQYF.